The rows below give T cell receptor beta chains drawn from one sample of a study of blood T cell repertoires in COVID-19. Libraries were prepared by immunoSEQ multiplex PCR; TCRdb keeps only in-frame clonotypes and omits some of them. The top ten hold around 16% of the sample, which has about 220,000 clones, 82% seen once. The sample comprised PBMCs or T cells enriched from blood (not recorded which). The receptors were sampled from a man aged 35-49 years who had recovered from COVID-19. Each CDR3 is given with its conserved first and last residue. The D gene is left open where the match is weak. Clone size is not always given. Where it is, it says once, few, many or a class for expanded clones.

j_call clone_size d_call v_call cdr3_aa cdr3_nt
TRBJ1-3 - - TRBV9 CASRQGSSGNTIYF TGTGCCAGCCGCCAGGGGAGCTCTGGAAACACCATATATTTT
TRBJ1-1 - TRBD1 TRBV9 CASSPRRGQYTEAFF TGTGCCAGCAGCCCCCGGAGGGGGCAATACACTGAAGCTTTCTTT
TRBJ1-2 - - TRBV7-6 CASSLSTGDYGYTF TGTGCCAGCAGCTTAAGTACTGGAGATTATGGCTACACCTTC
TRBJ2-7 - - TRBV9 CASSAGSTYEQYF TGTGCCAGCAGCGCGGGTAGCACCTACGAGCAGTACTTC
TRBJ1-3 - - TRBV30 CAWRPLGGNTIYF TGTGCCTGGAGACCACTGGGCGGAAACACCATATATTTT
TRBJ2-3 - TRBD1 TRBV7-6 CASSFGTGGKTNTQYF TGTGCCAGCAGCTTCGGGACAGGGGGCAAGACAAATACGCAGTATTTT
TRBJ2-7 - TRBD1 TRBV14 CASGQGAHYEQYF TGTGCCAGCGGACAGGGGGCCCACTACGAGCAGTACTTC
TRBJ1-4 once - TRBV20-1 CSASGLGAAANEKLFF TGCAGTGCTAGTGGGTTAGGGGCCGCGGCTAATGAAAAACTGTTTTTT
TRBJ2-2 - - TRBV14 CASSTRASHTGELFF TGTGCCAGCAGCACACGGGCTAGCCACACCGGGGAGCTGTTTTTT
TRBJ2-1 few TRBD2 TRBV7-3 CASSIIGGAANEQFF TGTGCCAGCAGTATAATCGGGGGGGCTGCCAATGAGCAGTTCTTC
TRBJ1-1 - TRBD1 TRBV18 CASSPKRLQGALNTEAFF TGTGCCAGCTCACCAAAGAGATTACAGGGGGCGCTGAACACTGAAGCTTTCTTT
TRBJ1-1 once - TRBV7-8 CASSTRENTEAFF TGTGCCAGCAGCACCAGGGAGAACACTGAAGCTTTCTTT
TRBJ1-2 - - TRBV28 CASSLGAYGYTF TGTGCCAGCAGTTTGGGAGCCTATGGCTACACCTTC
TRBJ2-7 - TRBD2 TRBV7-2 CASSPGRGGNEQYF TGTGCCAGCAGCCCTGGACGGGGGGGGAACGAGCAGTACTTC
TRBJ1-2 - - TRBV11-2 CASLGVGRFYGYTF TGTGCCAGCCTGGGGGTAGGGAGGTTCTATGGCTACACCTTC
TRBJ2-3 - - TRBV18 CASSPNREDTQYF TGTGCCAGCTCACCGAACAGGGAAGATACGCAGTATTTT
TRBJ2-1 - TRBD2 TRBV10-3 CAIRTSGPQLSSYNEQFF TGTGCCATCAGGACTAGCGGGCCACAATTAAGCTCCTACAATGAGCAGTTCTTC
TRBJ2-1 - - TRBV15 CATSRDSGVRGTGEQFF TGTGCCACCAGCAGAGATTCCGGGGTGAGGGGGACGGGTGAGCAGTTCTTC
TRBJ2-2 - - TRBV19 CASSIERWNTGELFF TGTGCCAGTAGTATCGAGCGGTGGAACACCGGGGAGCTGTTTTTT
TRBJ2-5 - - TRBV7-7 CASSITQQETQYF TGTGCCAGCAGCATTACACAGCAAGAGACCCAGTACTTC
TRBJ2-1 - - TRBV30 CAWSTPGLSSYNEQFF TGTGCCTGGAGTACCCCGGGGTTAAGCTCCTACAATGAGCAGTTCTTC
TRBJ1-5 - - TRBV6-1 CASSDGGAGQPQHF TGTGCCAGCAGTGATGGGGGGGCGGGTCAGCCCCAGCATTTT
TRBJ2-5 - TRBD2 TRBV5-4 CASSSRTSGAETQYF TGTGCCAGCAGCTCCCGGACTAGCGGGGCGGAGACCCAGTACTTC
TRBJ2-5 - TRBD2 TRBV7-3 CASTPGGHLQETQYF TGTGCCAGCACCCCGGGGGGGCACCTCCAAGAGACCCAGTACTTC
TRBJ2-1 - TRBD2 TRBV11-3 CASSRRGTSGGGVGEQFF TGTGCCAGCAGCCGTCGCGGGACTAGCGGGGGTGGCGTTGGTGAGCAGTTCTTC
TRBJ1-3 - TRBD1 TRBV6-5 CASSSRSPGGYTIYF TGTGCCAGCAGTTCCCGAAGCCCAGGGGGGTACACCATATATTTT
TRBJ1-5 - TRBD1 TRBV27 CASSSTGGRSNQPQHF TGTGCCAGCAGCTCCACAGGGGGCCGTAGCAATCAGCCCCAGCATTTT
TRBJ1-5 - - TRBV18 CASSESTGISNQPQHF TGTGCCAGCTCAGAAAGTACAGGGATTAGCAATCAGCCCCAGCATTTT
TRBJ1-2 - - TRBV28 CASSFSGAGLSNDGYTF TGTGCCAGCAGTTTTAGTGGGGCGGGGTTGTCGAACGATGGCTACACCTTC
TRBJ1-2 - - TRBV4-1 CASSQAAGNYGYTF TGCGCCAGCAGCCAAGCGGCGGGAAACTATGGCTACACCTTC
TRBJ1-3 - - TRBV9 CASSLRWTVRDTIYF TGTGCCAGCAGCCTCAGGTGGACAGTGAGGGACACCATATATTTT
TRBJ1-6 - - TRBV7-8 CASSLAGTHYNSPLHF TGTGCCAGCAGCTTAGCAGGGACACACTATAATTCACCCCTCCACTTT
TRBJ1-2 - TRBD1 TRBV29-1 CSVEDRGANYGYTF TGCAGCGTGGAAGACAGGGGAGCTAACTATGGCTACACCTTC
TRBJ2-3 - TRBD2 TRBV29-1 CSVAGLAGPTDTQYF TGCAGCGTCGCCGGACTAGCGGGACCCACAGATACGCAGTATTTT
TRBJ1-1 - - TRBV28 CASSLSRAGVNTEAFF TGTGCCAGCAGTTTATCCCGAGCCGGGGTGAACACTGAAGCTTTCTTT
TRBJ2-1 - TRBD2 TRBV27 CASRGLAGNEQFF TGTGCCAGCAGGGGACTAGCGGGGAATGAGCAGTTCTTC
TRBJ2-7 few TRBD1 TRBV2 CASSEDRTRYEQYF TGTGCCAGCAGTGAGGACAGGACGAGGTACGAGCAGTACTTC
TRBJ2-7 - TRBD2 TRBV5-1 CASSKAGTTGEEQYF TGCGCCAGCAGCAAGGCCGGGACTACGGGGGAGGAGCAGTACTTC
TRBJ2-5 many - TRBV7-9 CASSFYQGRETQYF TGTGCCAGCAGCTTTTATCAGGGGCGGGAGACCCAGTACTTC
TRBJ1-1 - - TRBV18 CASSPTRPGMGNTEAFF TGTGCCAGCTCACCGACTCGGCCAGGGATGGGCAACACTGAAGCTTTCTTT
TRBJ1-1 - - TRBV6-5 CASSRTGGDTEAFF TGTGCCAGCAGTCGGACTGGCGGGGACACTGAAGCTTTCTTT
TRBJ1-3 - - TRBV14 CASSQDRGVIGNTIYF TGTGCCAGCAGCCAAGATCGGGGGGTGATTGGAAACACCATATATTTT
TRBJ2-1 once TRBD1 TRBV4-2 CASSQVGTGGIIPQFF TGTGCCAGCAGCCAAGTCGGGACAGGGGGCATAATCCCGCAGTTCTTC
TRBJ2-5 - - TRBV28 CASSLGGAGETQYF TGTGCCAGCAGTTTAGGAGGGGCCGGGGAGACCCAGTACTTC
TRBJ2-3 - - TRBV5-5 CASSLMGPTDTQYF TGTGCCAGCAGCTTGATGGGCCCAACAGATACGCAGTATTTT
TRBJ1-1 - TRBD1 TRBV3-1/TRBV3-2 CASSKTGGIEAFF TGTGCCAGCAGCAAGACAGGGGGCATTGAAGCTTTCTTT
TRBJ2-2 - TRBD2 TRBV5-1 CASTRTSGSTGELFF TGCGCCAGCACCCGGACTAGCGGGAGCACCGGGGAGCTGTTTTTT
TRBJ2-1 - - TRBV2 CASNPAGASYNEQFF TGTGCCAGCAACCCCGCGGGGGCCTCCTACAATGAGCAGTTCTTC
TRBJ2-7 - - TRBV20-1 CSASAYEQYF TGCAGTGCGAGTGCTTACGAGCAGTACTTC
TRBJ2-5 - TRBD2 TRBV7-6 CASSEGLQETQYF TGTGCCAGCAGCGAGGGACTACAAGAGACCCAGTACTTC
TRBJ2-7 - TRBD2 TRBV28 CASSYSLLAGGREQYF TGTGCCAGCAGCTACAGCCTACTAGCGGGAGGCAGGGAGCAGTACTTC
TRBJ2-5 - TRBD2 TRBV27 CASSLWMTPGRAEETQYF TGTGCCAGCAGTTTATGGATGACTCCAGGGAGGGCCGAAGAGACCCAGTACTTC
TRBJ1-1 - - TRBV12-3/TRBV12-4 CASSFGQNTEAFF TGTGCCAGCAGTTTCGGTCAGAACACTGAAGCTTTCTTT
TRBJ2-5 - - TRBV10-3 CAISEGAETQYF TGTGCCATCAGTGAGGGGGCAGAGACCCAGTACTTC
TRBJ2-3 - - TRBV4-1 CASQADRPSTDTQYF TGCGCCAGCCAGGCAGACCGCCCTAGCACAGATACGCAGTATTTT
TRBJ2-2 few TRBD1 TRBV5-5 CASSSSTTGGNTGELFF TGTGCCAGCAGCTCATCTACGACAGGGGGGAACACCGGGGAGCTGTTTTTT
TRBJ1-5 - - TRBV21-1 CASSRENSNQPQHF TGTGCCAGCAGCAGGGAGAATAGCAATCAGCCCCAGCATTTT
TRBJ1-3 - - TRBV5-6 CASSRTPGGAIYF TGTGCCAGCAGCCGGACCCCCGGAGGAGCCATATATTTT
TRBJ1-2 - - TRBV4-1 CASSQDKAGSWGYTF TGCGCCAGCAGCCAAGATAAGGCAGGGTCTTGGGGCTACACCTTC
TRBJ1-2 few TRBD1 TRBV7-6 CASSPQGKMNYGYTF TGTGCCAGCAGCCCACAGGGGAAGATGAACTATGGCTACACCTTC